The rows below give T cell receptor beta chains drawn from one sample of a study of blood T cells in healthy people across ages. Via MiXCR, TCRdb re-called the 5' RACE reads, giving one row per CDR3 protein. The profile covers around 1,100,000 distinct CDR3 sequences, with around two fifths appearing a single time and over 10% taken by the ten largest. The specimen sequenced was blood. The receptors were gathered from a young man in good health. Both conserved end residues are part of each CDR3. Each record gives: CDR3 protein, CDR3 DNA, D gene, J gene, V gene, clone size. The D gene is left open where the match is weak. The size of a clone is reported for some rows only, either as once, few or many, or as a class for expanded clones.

cdr3_aa: CASSQEPGAYAEAFF; cdr3_nt: TGTGCCAGCAGCCAAGAACCGGGGGCTTACGCTGAAGCTTTCTTT; d_call: -; j_call: TRBJ1-1; v_call: TRBV4-2; clone_size: -
cdr3_aa: CASSPEKYNEQYF; cdr3_nt: TGCGCCAGCAGCCCGGAGAAGTACAATGAGCAGTACTTC; d_call: -; j_call: TRBJ2-7; v_call: TRBV5-1; clone_size: -
cdr3_aa: CASSLQPAYEQYF; cdr3_nt: TGTGCCAGCAGTTTACAGCCGGCCTACGAGCAGTACTTC; d_call: -; j_call: TRBJ2-7; v_call: TRBV12-3/TRBV12-4; clone_size: -
cdr3_aa: CSARRDYNEQFF; cdr3_nt: TGCAGTGCTAGGAGAGACTACAATGAGCAGTTCTTC; d_call: -; j_call: TRBJ2-1; v_call: TRBV20-1; clone_size: -
cdr3_aa: CASSPSPTGDHGYTF; cdr3_nt: TGTGCCAGCAGCCCTAGCCCGACAGGGGACCATGGCTACACCTTC; d_call: TRBD1; j_call: TRBJ1-2; v_call: TRBV3-1; clone_size: -
cdr3_aa: CSAYLNRGLIDQPQHF; cdr3_nt: TGCAGTGCTTACCTTAACAGGGGGCTCATTGATCAGCCCCAGCATTTT; d_call: TRBD1; j_call: TRBJ1-5; v_call: TRBV20-1; clone_size: few
cdr3_aa: CASNRAGPYNEQYF; cdr3_nt: TGTGCCAGCAATCGGGCAGGGCCTTACAATGAGCAGTACTTC; d_call: -; j_call: TRBJ2-4; v_call: TRBV28; clone_size: -
cdr3_aa: CASSSDRGFYNEQFF; cdr3_nt: TGTGCCAGCAGCTCTGACAGGGGATTCTACAATGAGCAGTTCTTC; d_call: TRBD1; j_call: TRBJ2-1; v_call: TRBV7-9; clone_size: -
cdr3_aa: CASSLARGQVASTDTQYF; cdr3_nt: TGTGCCAGCAGCTTAGCGCGAGGACAGGTGGCTAGCACAGATACGCAGTATTTT; d_call: TRBD1; j_call: TRBJ2-3; v_call: TRBV7-8; clone_size: -
cdr3_aa: CASSQDWGNRQPTEAFF; cdr3_nt: TGTGCCAGCAGCCAAGACTGGGGAAACCGCCAACCCACTGAAGCTTTCTTT; d_call: -; j_call: TRBJ1-1; v_call: TRBV3-1; clone_size: few
cdr3_aa: CSARTGESTDTQYF; cdr3_nt: TGCAGTGCTAGAACAGGCGAGTCCACAGATACGCAGTATTTT; d_call: -; j_call: TRBJ2-3; v_call: TRBV20-1; clone_size: few
cdr3_aa: CASSQDWTGTYNEQFF; cdr3_nt: TGTGCCAGCAGCCAAGACTGGACAGGGACCTACAATGAGCAGTTCTTC; d_call: TRBD1; j_call: TRBJ2-1; v_call: TRBV4-2; clone_size: few
cdr3_aa: CSARNQDRDYGETQYF; cdr3_nt: TGCAGTGCTAGGAATCAGGACCGGGACTATGGGGAGACCCAGTACTTC; d_call: TRBD2; j_call: TRBJ2-5; v_call: TRBV20-1; clone_size: -
cdr3_aa: CASSLWRGGAKDTQYF; cdr3_nt: TGTGCCAGCAGCTTATGGCGCGGGGGGGCAAAAGATACGCAGTATTTT; d_call: TRBD2; j_call: TRBJ2-3; v_call: TRBV7-2; clone_size: -
cdr3_aa: CSASRGGGGRYNEQFF; cdr3_nt: TGCAGTGCTAGCCGTGGTGGGGGGGGCAGATACAATGAGCAGTTCTTC; d_call: -; j_call: TRBJ2-1; v_call: TRBV20-1; clone_size: -
cdr3_aa: CASSVAFGHTEAFF; cdr3_nt: TGTGCCAGCAGCGTAGCCTTTGGGCACACTGAAGCTTTCTTT; d_call: -; j_call: TRBJ1-1; v_call: TRBV5-6; clone_size: -
cdr3_aa: CSAGGQGARGLYGYTF; cdr3_nt: TGCAGTGCTGGAGGACAGGGGGCGCGGGGTCTCTATGGCTACACCTTC; d_call: TRBD1; j_call: TRBJ1-2; v_call: TRBV20-1; clone_size: -
cdr3_aa: CASSPHERDAEAFF; cdr3_nt: TGTGCCAGCAGTCCACATGAAAGGGATGCTGAAGCTTTCTTT; d_call: -; j_call: TRBJ1-1; v_call: TRBV25-1; clone_size: -
cdr3_aa: CASSLSGGGLNEQFF; cdr3_nt: TGTGCCAGCAGTTTGAGCGGGGGGGGACTCAATGAGCAGTTCTTC; d_call: TRBD2; j_call: TRBJ2-1; v_call: TRBV6-2/TRBV6-3; clone_size: few
cdr3_aa: CSARGPTGRTGELFF; cdr3_nt: TGCAGTGCTAGAGGCCCGACAGGGCGCACCGGGGAGCTGTTTTTT; d_call: TRBD1; j_call: TRBJ2-2; v_call: TRBV20-1; clone_size: -
cdr3_aa: CASRGLAEYNEQFF; cdr3_nt: TGTGCCAGCAGAGGACTAGCGGAATACAATGAGCAGTTCTTC; d_call: TRBD2; j_call: TRBJ2-1; v_call: TRBV2; clone_size: -
cdr3_aa: CASSYSSRFEAFF; cdr3_nt: TGTGCCAGCAGTTACTCGAGTCGGTTTGAAGCTTTCTTT; d_call: -; j_call: TRBJ1-1; v_call: TRBV6-5; clone_size: -
cdr3_aa: CSASPLSGSTDTQYF; cdr3_nt: TGCAGTGCTAGTCCCTTAAGCGGCAGCACAGATACGCAGTATTTT; d_call: -; j_call: TRBJ2-3; v_call: TRBV20-1; clone_size: many
cdr3_aa: CASSLGSDSYEQYF; cdr3_nt: TGTGCCAGCAGCTTAGGATCAGATTCCTACGAGCAGTACTTC; d_call: -; j_call: TRBJ2-7; v_call: TRBV7-9; clone_size: few
cdr3_aa: CASSYSNFLATGYSYNEQFF; cdr3_nt: TGTGCCAGCAGTTACTCGAATTTTTTGGCTACCGGTTACTCCTACAATGAGCAGTTCTTC; d_call: -; j_call: TRBJ2-1; v_call: TRBV6-2/TRBV6-3; clone_size: -
cdr3_aa: CSARRVWGTDTQYF; cdr3_nt: TGCAGTGCTAGACGCGTCTGGGGCACAGATACGCAGTATTTT; d_call: -; j_call: TRBJ2-3; v_call: TRBV20-1; clone_size: few
cdr3_aa: CSAPSDRSYNSPLHF; cdr3_nt: TGCAGTGCTCCTTCGGACAGGTCCTATAATTCACCCCTCCACTTT; d_call: TRBD1; j_call: TRBJ1-6; v_call: TRBV20-1; clone_size: -
cdr3_aa: CASSPGGGQDYGYTF; cdr3_nt: TGTGCCAGCAGCCCCGGAGGGGGACAGGACTATGGCTACACCTTC; d_call: TRBD1; j_call: TRBJ1-2; v_call: TRBV3-1; clone_size: -
cdr3_aa: CASSATQANTGELFF; cdr3_nt: TGTGCCAGCAGCGCGACACAAGCGAACACCGGGGAGCTGTTTTTT; d_call: -; j_call: TRBJ2-2; v_call: TRBV9; clone_size: few
cdr3_aa: CSARDSVEFSYGYTF; cdr3_nt: TGCAGTGCTAGAGATTCGGTAGAATTTAGCTATGGCTACACCTTC; d_call: -; j_call: TRBJ1-2; v_call: TRBV20-1; clone_size: -
cdr3_aa: CSVGQGIYEQYF; cdr3_nt: TGCAGCGTCGGACAGGGGATCTACGAGCAGTACTTC; d_call: TRBD1; j_call: TRBJ2-7; v_call: TRBV29-1; clone_size: many